This is a list of T cell receptor beta chains from one sample in a study of blood T cell repertoires in COVID-19. The repertoire was sequenced with immunoSEQ multiplex PCR; TCRdb's copy has only in-frame clones and lacks some. The table records about 99,000 clones, about 91% of them present only once. The material sequenced was peripheral blood. All receptors come from a human donor in a cohort sampled during active COVID-19. Both conserved end residues are part of each CDR3. The D gene is left open where the match is weak. Size is omitted from some rows. Given values are once, few, many or a class for expanded clones.

>TRBJ2-2|TRBV6-2/TRBV6-3|NA|NA
TGTGCCAGCAGTGAGACACAGGATCCAACCGGGGAGCTGTTTTTT
CASSETQDPTGELFF
>TRBJ2-7|TRBV2|TRBD2|NA
TGTGCCAGTCGTAGAGCGGGAGGGCACGAGCAGTACTTC
CASRRAGGHEQYF
>TRBJ1-2|TRBV29-1|NA|NA
TGCAGCGTTGAAAAATTTGCAGCGGACTATGGCTACACCTTC
CSVEKFAADYGYTF
>TRBJ2-7|TRBV7-9|NA|NA
TGTGCCAGCAGTCAATCAGCCGGGACTCTTAACTACGAGCAGTACTTC
CASSQSAGTLNYEQYF
>TRBJ1-1|TRBV6-1|TRBD1|NA
TGTGCCAGCAGTGAGGAAGGGGGCTTGAACACTGAAGCTTTCTTT
CASSEEGGLNTEAFF
>TRBJ2-1|TRBV5-6|TRBD2|NA
TGTGCCAGCAGCCCTGGCGCGGGAGGGAACAATGAGCAGTTCTTC
CASSPGAGGNNEQFF
>TRBJ1-1|TRBV25-1|TRBD1|NA
TGTGCCAGCACTGGACAGGGGGCTTACACTGAAGCTTTCTTT
CASTGQGAYTEAFF
>TRBJ2-7|TRBV9|NA|NA
TGTGCCAGCAGCCAGGGTCTCGCGGACGAGCAGTACTTC
CASSQGLADEQYF
>TRBJ1-2|TRBV16|NA|NA
TGTGCCAGCAGTATAATAATTCCAGGGGTAAATGGCTACACCTTC
CASSIIIPGVNGYTF
>TRBJ2-1|TRBV5-6|TRBD2|NA
TGTGCCAGCAGCGAACCGGGACTAGCGGGATACAATGAGCAGTTCTTC
CASSEPGLAGYNEQFF
>TRBJ2-5|TRBV11-2|NA|once
TGTGCCAGCAGCTCAGAGGGTTTGGACAGCCCCCAAGAGACCCAGTACTTC
CASSSEGLDSPQETQYF
>TRBJ1-2|TRBV28|TRBD1|NA
TGTGCCAGCTTTGGGACAGACGACTATGGCTACACCTTC
CASFGTDDYGYTF
>TRBJ1-2|TRBV28|NA|NA
TGTGCCAGCAGTCCCCTCCCCTCTGAGATCTATGGCTACACCTTC
CASSPLPSEIYGYTF
>TRBJ1-2|TRBV28|NA|NA
TGTGCCAGCAGAGACATGACAGGAATGAATGGCTACACCTTC
CASRDMTGMNGYTF
>TRBJ1-2|TRBV3-1/TRBV3-2|NA|NA
TGTGCCAGCAGCCAATCCGGCTATGGCTACACCTTC
CASSQSGYGYTF
>TRBJ2-7|TRBV29-1|TRBD1|few
TGCAGCGTAGGGACAGGGGGCTACGAGCAGTACTTC
CSVGTGGYEQYF
>TRBJ1-1|TRBV27|NA|NA
TGTGCCAGCCGACGGGGGGCTGGCAACACTGAAGCTTTCTTT
CASRRGAGNTEAFF
>TRBJ2-2|TRBV7-2|NA|NA
TGTGCCAGCAGCTTACTTCTCTACTCCGGGACATCGAACACCGGGGAGCTGTTTTTT
CASSLLLYSGTSNTGELFF
>TRBJ2-3|TRBV7-2|TRBD2|NA
TGTGCCAGCAGCTTAGATTTAATAGCGGGAGTCGGGAGCACAGATACGCAGTATTTT
CASSLDLIAGVGSTDTQYF
>TRBJ2-3|TRBV19|NA|NA
TGTGCCAGTAGTATAGATCTAAACACCTACTACAGCACAGATACGCAGTATTTT
CASSIDLNTYYSTDTQYF
>TRBJ1-6|TRBV5-1|NA|NA
TGCGCCAGCAGCTTGGACAGGACGTGGCCCTCACCCCTCCACTTT
CASSLDRTWPSPLHF
>TRBJ2-3|TRBV6-2/TRBV6-3|TRBD2|NA
TGTGCCAGCAGCTTGGTAGCGGGGCCTACAGATACGCAGTATTTT
CASSLVAGPTDTQYF
>TRBJ2-3|TRBV6-4|TRBD2|NA
TGTGCCAGCAGTGACAGCGGGGGGGCCGATACGCAGTATTTT
CASSDSGGADTQYF
>TRBJ1-6|TRBV28|NA|NA
TGTGCCAGCATCAAAACTCCCCGGGGTAATTCACCCCTCCACTTT
CASIKTPRGNSPLHF
>TRBJ1-2|TRBV11-2|TRBD1|NA
TGTGCCAGCAGCGTAGGACAGGGTTTTGACTACACCTTC
CASSVGQGFDYTF
>TRBJ2-1|TRBV6-6|NA|NA
TGTGCCAGCAGTTTCCAGGGCTGGGATGAGCAGTTCTTC
CASSFQGWDEQFF
>TRBJ1-1|TRBV7-2|TRBD1|NA
TGTGCCAGCAGCTTCCGACAGGGGCCGGTGAACACTGAAGCTTTCTTT
CASSFRQGPVNTEAFF
>TRBJ1-3|TRBV4-3|NA|NA
TGCGCCAGCAGCCAGAGGGATGGTGGAAACACCATATATTTT
CASSQRDGGNTIYF
>TRBJ1-3|TRBV28|NA|NA
TGTGCCAGCAGTCTAGGGGCTGCGGGAAACACCATATATTTT
CASSLGAAGNTIYF
>TRBJ2-7|TRBV3-1/TRBV3-2|TRBD1|NA
TGTGCCAGCAGCCGACAGGGTGGCTCCTACGAGCAGTACTTC
CASSRQGGSYEQYF
>TRBJ2-1|TRBV19|NA|few
TGTGCCAGTAGCCTTATCGTCGGGAATGAGCAGTTCTTC
CASSLIVGNEQFF
>TRBJ2-7|TRBV5-4|TRBD1|NA
TGTGCCAGCAGCTTGGGACAGGGGGACTCCTACGAGCAGTACTTC
CASSLGQGDSYEQYF
>TRBJ2-7|TRBV3-1/TRBV3-2|NA|NA
TGTGCCAGCAGCCCCAGAACCTACGAGCAGTACTTC
CASSPRTYEQYF
>TRBJ2-7|TRBV27|TRBD2|NA
TGTGCCAGCAGTTTAGGGACTAGCGGGGTCTACGAGCAGTACTTC
CASSLGTSGVYEQYF
>TRBJ1-5|TRBV5-6|NA|NA
TGTGCCAGCAGCTTGCAGGGAATGGGTCCCCAGCATTTT
CASSLQGMGPQHF
>TRBJ1-2|TRBV27|NA|NA
TGTGCCAGCAGTTTACGGGGGGGTTCGAACTATGGCTACACCTTC
CASSLRGGSNYGYTF
>TRBJ1-5|TRBV28|TRBD1|NA
TGTGCCAGCAGTTACAGGGGGTTTAGTTTTAGGGACAATCAGCCCCAGCATTTT
CASSYRGFSFRDNQPQHF
>TRBJ1-1|TRBV24-1|NA|NA
TGTGCCACCAGCCAACCTGGGCGGGACACTGAAGCTTTCTTT
CATSQPGRDTEAFF
>TRBJ2-1|TRBV27|TRBD2|NA
TGTGCCAGCAGATCGCCTCCGCTAGCGGGAGGACATAGCTCCTACAATGAGCAGTTCTTC
CASRSPPLAGGHSSYNEQFF
>TRBJ2-7|TRBV10-2|TRBD2|once
TGCGCCAGCAGTCCCTCGGGACTAGCGGGAGTCGAGAGTAACGAGCAGTACTTC
CASSPSGLAGVESNEQYF
>TRBJ2-7|TRBV7-9|TRBD1|NA
TGTGCCAGCAGCTTAAGTAAGCCTGGACAGGGGGTCCGCGAGCAGTACTTC
CASSLSKPGQGVREQYF
>TRBJ1-2|TRBV28|NA|NA
TGTGCCAGCACTGGAGGAGCCACTAACTATGGCTACACCTTC
CASTGGATNYGYTF
>TRBJ2-2|TRBV2|TRBD1|NA
TGTGCCAGCAGTGGATACAGGCCGGACAGGATCACCGGGGAGCTGTTTTTT
CASSGYRPDRITGELFF
>TRBJ1-6|TRBV5-5|NA|once
TGTGCCAGCAGCACCCCAGGGTCCTATAATTCACCCCTCCACTTT
CASSTPGSYNSPLHF
>TRBJ1-5|TRBV27|NA|NA
TGTGCCAGCAAAGGACAGTATTATAGCAATCAGCCCCAGCATTTT
CASKGQYYSNQPQHF
>TRBJ2-7|TRBV5-4|TRBD1|NA
TGTGCCAGCCAGATCGGACAGGGGTTTTACGAGCAGTACTTC
CASQIGQGFYEQYF
>TRBJ1-1|TRBV30|TRBD1|NA
TGTGCCTGGAGTGTACTATTAGGGGGGACAGGGGGTACTGAAGCTTTCTTT
CAWSVLLGGTGGTEAFF
>TRBJ1-2|TRBV5-5|TRBD1|NA
TGTGCCAGCAGCTTGTCGACCGGGACAGGGGGCAGTGGCTACACCTTC
CASSLSTGTGGSGYTF
>TRBJ2-3|TRBV9|NA|NA
TGTGCCAGCAGCATACGACAGAGCACAGATACGCAGTATTTT
CASSIRQSTDTQYF
>TRBJ1-1|TRBV5-4|NA|NA
TGTGCCAGCAGCGCTGGGAGTTCTGGTGTCACTGAAGCTTTCTTT
CASSAGSSGVTEAFF
>TRBJ2-5|TRBV6-2/TRBV6-3|TRBD1|few
TGTGCCAGCAGCGCCGGGACAGCTCAAGAGACCCAGTACTTC
CASSAGTAQETQYF
>TRBJ1-2|TRBV4-2|NA|NA
TGTGCCAGCAGCCAAGATCTAGCAGGATCTTATGGCTACACCTTC
CASSQDLAGSYGYTF
>TRBJ2-5|TRBV4-3|TRBD1|NA
TGCGCCAGCAGTCCTATTGACAGGGGAGAGACCCAGTACTTC
CASSPIDRGETQYF
>TRBJ1-1|TRBV6-5|NA|once
TGTGCCAGCAGGACGACAGGGAACACTGAAGCTTTCTTT
CASRTTGNTEAFF
>TRBJ2-2|TRBV6-2/TRBV6-3|TRBD1|once
TGTGCCAGCAGTTACCTAGACAGGGGCGGGGAGCTGTTTTTT
CASSYLDRGGELFF
>TRBJ2-5|TRBV20-1|TRBD1|NA
TGCAGTGCTAGTGGGGACAGGGAAACCCAGTACTTC
CSASGDRETQYF
>TRBJ2-7|TRBV19|TRBD2|NA
TGTGCCAGTAGTAGGGGAGGGACGGGCGAGCAGTACTTC
CASSRGGTGEQYF
>TRBJ2-3|TRBV5-1|TRBD2|NA
TGCGCCAGCAGCGCAGGACTAGCGGGGGGCTACCGCACAGATACGCAGTATTTT
CASSAGLAGGYRTDTQYF
>TRBJ2-5|TRBV21-1|NA|once
TGTGCCAGCAGCTTTTTAATGGGCGACCAAGAGACCCAGTACTTC
CASSFLMGDQETQYF